This T cell receptor (beta chain) was recovered during a study of human T cells and chemical hapten exposure. In the study overall: In the approximately 25-week study, patients were dosed weekly with diphenylcyclopropenone on the scalp throughout. Enrolled patients were predominantly female and had alopecia areata, totalis or universalis.

This clonotype was picked up many times. Within the library, unique molecular identifiers were attached to each individual cDNA molecule. Methods used by the authors: TCR counts had a median of approximately 87,000 per sample and spanned 23,224 to 690,600. TCRdb redid the calling of the RACE reads with MiXCR, one entry per CDR3 protein. The V and J calls come from TCRdb's annotation, not from the publication. The sample includes about 380,000 distinct CDR3 sequences, about 5.1% of them seen just once. V lost 6 bases to trimming and J lost 0 bases, with 7 bases between them. Germline V gene data show CDR1 as MNHEY and CDR2 as SVGAGI. The CDR3 consists of 13 residues. Documented time point: pre-sensitization, week 0. Treatment in this sample: therapeutic diphenylcyclopropenone sensitization with weekly scalp DPC.

The receptor was derived from a woman aged 45-60 years with alopecia areata. Some clones in this sample may be carry-over from other donors' samples. The starting material was whole blood, obtained in connection with sensitization to the hapten diphenylcyclopropenone (DPC). This chain connects TRBV6-5 to TRBJ2-3; possibly TRBD1 for D (5 bases). The CDR3 DNA sequence: TGTGCCAGCAGGCAGGGTAGCACAGATACGCAGTATTTT. It translates to CASRQGSTDTQYF.